This T cell receptor (beta chain) originates from a study of PD-L1 blockade in urothelial cancer. Time point denoted: pretreatment peripheral blood. This CDR3 is 13 amino acids long. V lost 10 bases and J lost 6; bases outside the gene matches: 6. Germline values: CDR1 SNHLY, CDR2 FYNNEI. Profiled with immunoSEQ multiplex PCR; TCRdb holds only in-frame clones, not every one. The sample records approximately 88,000 clones, less than 90% being singletons. The chain uses TRBV2 and TRBJ1-6, with TRBD1 matching over 7 bases. Sample: PBMCs, taken around atezolizumab (anti-PD-L1) treatment. The receptor comes from a man aged 55 to 70 with urothelial cancer. The CDR3 DNA sequence: TGTGCCACCCGGGGGACAGTTAATTCACCCCTCCACTTT. It yields the protein CATRGTVNSPLHF. The variable domain in full, with the rest retrieved from reference TRBV2 and TRBJ1-6, is EPEVTQTPSHQVTQMGQEVILRCVPISNHLYFYWYRQILGQKVEFLVSFYNNEISEKSEIFDDQFSVERPDGSNFTLKIRSTKLEDSAMYFCATRGTVNSPLHFGNGTRLTVT.